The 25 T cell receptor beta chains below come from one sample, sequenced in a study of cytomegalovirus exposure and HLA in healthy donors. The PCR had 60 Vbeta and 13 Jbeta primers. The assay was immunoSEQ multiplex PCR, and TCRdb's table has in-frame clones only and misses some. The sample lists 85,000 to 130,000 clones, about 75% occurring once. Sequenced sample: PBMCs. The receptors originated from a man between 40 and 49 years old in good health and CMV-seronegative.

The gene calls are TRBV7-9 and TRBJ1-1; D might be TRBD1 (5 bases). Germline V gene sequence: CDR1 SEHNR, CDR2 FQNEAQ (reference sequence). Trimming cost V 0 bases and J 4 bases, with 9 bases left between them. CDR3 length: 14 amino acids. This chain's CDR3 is CASSLAGEGTEAFF. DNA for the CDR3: TGTGCCAGCAGCTTAGCAGGGGAAGGCACTGAAGCTTTCTTT. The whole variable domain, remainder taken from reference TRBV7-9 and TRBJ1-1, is DTGVSQNPRHKITKRGQNVTFRCDPISEHNRLYWYRQTLGQGPEFLTYFQNEAQLEKSRLLSDRFSAERPKGSFSTLEIQRTEQGDSAMYLCASSLAGEGTEAFFGQGTRLTVV.

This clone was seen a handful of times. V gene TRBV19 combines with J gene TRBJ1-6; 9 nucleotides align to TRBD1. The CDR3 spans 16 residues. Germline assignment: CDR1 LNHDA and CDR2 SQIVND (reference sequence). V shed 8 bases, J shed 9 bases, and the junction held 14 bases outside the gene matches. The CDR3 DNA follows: TGTGCCAGTCGACCCCCAGATGGACAGGGGAGTTCACCCCTCCACTTT. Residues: CASRPPDGQGSSPLHF.

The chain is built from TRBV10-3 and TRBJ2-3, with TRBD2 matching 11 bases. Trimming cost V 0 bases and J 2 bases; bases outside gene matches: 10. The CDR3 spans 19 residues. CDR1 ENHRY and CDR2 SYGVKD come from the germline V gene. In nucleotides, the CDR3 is TGTGCCATCAGTGAGTCGATGACTAGCGGGACTGGCGACACAGATACGCAGTATTTT. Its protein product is CAISESMTSGTGDTDTQYF.

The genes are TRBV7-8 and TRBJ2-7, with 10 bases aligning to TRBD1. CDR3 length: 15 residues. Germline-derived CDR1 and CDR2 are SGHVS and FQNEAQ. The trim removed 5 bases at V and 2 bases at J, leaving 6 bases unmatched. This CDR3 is CASSQRTGGPYEQYF. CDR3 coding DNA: TGTGCCAGCAGCCAGCGGACAGGGGGTCCCTACGAGCAGTACTTC.

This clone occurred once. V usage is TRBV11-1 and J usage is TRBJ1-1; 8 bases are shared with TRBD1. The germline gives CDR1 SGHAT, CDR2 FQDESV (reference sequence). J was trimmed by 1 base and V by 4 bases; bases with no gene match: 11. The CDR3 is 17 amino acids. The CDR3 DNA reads TGTGCCAGCAGCTCCCGGACAGGGAGGGTGGGGAACACTGAAGCTTTCTTT. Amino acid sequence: CASSSRTGRVGNTEAFF.

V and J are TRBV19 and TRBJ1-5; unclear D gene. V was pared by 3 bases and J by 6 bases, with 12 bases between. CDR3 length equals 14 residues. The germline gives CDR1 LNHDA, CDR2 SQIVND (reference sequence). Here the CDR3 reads CASSMHGSGQPQHF. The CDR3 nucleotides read TGTGCCAGTAGTATGCACGGGTCGGGTCAGCCCCAGCATTTT. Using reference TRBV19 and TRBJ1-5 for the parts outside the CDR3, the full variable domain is DGGITQSPKYLFRKEGQNVTLSCEQNLNHDAMYWYRQDPGQGLRLIYYSQIVNDFQKGDIAEGYSVSREKKESFPLTVTSAQKNPTAFYLCASSMHGSGQPQHFGDGTRLSIL.

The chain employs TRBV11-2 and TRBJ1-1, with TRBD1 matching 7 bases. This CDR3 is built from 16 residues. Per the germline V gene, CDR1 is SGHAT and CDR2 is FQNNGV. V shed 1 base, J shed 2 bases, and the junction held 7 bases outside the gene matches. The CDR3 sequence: CASSLVQGSPNTEAFF. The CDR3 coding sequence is TGTGCCAGCAGCTTAGTACAGGGGTCTCCTAACACTGAAGCTTTCTTT.

CDR3 nucleotide sequence: TGCAGCGTCCGAGGACAGTACTTGAACACTGAAGCTTTCTTT. Protein product: CSVRGQYLNTEAFF. The V call is TRBV29-1, the J call TRBJ1-1, with TRBD1 as a possible D gene (6 bases). The germline V gene has CDR1 SQVTM and CDR2 ANQGSEA. The CDR3 has 14 residues. V was cut by 6 bases and J by 0 bases, with 14 bases left in between.

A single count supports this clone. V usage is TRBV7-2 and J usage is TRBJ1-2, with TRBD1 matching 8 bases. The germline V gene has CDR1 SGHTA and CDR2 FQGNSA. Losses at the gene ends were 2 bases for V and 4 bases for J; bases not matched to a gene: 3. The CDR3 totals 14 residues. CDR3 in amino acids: CASSLQGATYGYTF. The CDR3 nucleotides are TGTGCCAGCAGCTTACAGGGGGCAACCTATGGCTACACCTTC.

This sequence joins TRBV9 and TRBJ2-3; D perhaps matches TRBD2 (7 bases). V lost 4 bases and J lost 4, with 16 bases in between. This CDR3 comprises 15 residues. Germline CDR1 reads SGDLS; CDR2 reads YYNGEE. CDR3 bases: TGTGCCAGCAGCCCATCGGGGGGCAGGGCAGATACGCAGTATTTT. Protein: CASSPSGGRADTQYF.

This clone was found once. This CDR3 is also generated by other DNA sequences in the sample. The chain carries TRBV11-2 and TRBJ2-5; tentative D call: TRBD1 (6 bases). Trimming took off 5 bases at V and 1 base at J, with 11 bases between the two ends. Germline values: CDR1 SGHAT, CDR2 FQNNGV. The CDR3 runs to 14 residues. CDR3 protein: CASSRGQLQETQYF. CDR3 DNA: TGTGCCAGCAGCCGGGGACAACTCCAAGAGACCCAGTACTTC.

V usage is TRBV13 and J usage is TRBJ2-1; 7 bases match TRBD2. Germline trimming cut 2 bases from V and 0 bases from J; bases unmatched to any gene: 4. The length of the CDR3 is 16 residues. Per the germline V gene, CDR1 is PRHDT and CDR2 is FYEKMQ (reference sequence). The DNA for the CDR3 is TGTGCCAGCAGCTTAAAGCGGGGCCCCTCCTACAATGAGCAGTTCTTC. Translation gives CASSLKRGPSYNEQFF.

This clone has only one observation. In nucleotides, the CDR3 is TGTGCCAGCAGTGAACAGGGAGGGGGCTACAATGAGCAGTTCTTC. Translated: CASSEQGGGYNEQFF. V and J are TRBV2 and TRBJ2-1; possible D gene TRBD2, 7 bases. The CDR3 is 15 residues long. The germline CDR1 and CDR2 sequences are SNHLY and FYNNEI. The V gene lost 2 bases and the J gene lost 3 bases, with 11 bases spanning the gap.

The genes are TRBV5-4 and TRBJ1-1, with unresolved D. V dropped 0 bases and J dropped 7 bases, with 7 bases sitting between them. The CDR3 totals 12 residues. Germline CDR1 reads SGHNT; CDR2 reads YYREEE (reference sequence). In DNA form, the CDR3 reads TGTGCCAGCAGCTTGGACGGGAATGAAGCTTTCTTT. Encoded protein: CASSLDGNEAFF.

The CDR3 here is CASSQRSKNEQFF. As DNA, the CDR3 is TGTGCCAGCAGCCAACGTAGTAAGAATGAGCAGTTCTTC. The V and J genes are TRBV9 and TRBJ2-1; no definite D call. The CDR3 runs 13 residues. The V and J ends lost 4 bases and 7 bases respectively, with 12 bases between them. Looked up from germline, CDR1 is SGDLS and CDR2 is YYNGEE.

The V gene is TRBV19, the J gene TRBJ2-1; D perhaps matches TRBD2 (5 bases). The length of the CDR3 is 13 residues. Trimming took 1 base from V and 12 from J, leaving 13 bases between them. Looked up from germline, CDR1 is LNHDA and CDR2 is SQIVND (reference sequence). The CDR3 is CASSIAGVRGQFF. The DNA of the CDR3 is TGTGCCAGTAGTATAGCCGGGGTTCGGGGGCAGTTCTTC.

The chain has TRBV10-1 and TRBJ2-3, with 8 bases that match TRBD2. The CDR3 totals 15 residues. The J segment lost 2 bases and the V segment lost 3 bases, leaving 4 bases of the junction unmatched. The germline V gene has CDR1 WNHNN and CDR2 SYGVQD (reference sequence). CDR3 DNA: TGCGCCAGCAGTGAAATTAGCGGGGCCACAGATACGCAGTATTTT. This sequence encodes CASSEISGATDTQYF.

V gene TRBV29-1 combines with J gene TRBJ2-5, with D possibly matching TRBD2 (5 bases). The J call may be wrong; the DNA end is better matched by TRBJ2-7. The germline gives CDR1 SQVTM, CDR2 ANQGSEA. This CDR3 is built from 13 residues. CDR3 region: CSVETSTTYEQYF. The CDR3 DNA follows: TGCAGCGTTGAAACTAGTACCACCTACGAGCAGTACTTC.

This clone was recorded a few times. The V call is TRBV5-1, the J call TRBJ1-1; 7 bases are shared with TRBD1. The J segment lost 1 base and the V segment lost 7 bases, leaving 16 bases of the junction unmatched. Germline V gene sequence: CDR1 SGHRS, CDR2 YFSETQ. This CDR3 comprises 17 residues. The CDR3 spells CASCSGGMGRGNTEAFF. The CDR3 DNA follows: TGCGCCAGCTGTTCAGGGGGAATGGGTCGAGGGAACACTGAAGCTTTCTTT.

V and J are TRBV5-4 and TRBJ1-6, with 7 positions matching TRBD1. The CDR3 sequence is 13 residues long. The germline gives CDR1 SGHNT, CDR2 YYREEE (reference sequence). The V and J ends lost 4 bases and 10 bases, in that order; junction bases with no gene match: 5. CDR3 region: CASSTNRGSPLHF. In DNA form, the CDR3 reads TGTGCCAGCAGCACAAACAGGGGATCACCCCTCCACTTT.

CDR3 in DNA: TGTGCCAGCAGCGGGACAGAGAATGAAAAACTGTTTTTT. Protein sequence: CASSGTENEKLFF. The chain carries TRBV6-1 and TRBJ1-4; 7 nucleotides agree with TRBD1. The CDR3 has 13 residues. The germline V gene encodes CDR1 MNHNS and CDR2 SASEGT. With 6 bases clipped from V and 5 bases from J, the junction kept 3 bases outside the gene matches.

The DNA for the CDR3 is TGTGCCAGCAGCTTAAATCTCGCGGGGGCCTCCTACGAGCAGTACTTC. Translated, it gives CASSLNLAGASYEQYF. The genes are TRBV11-2 and TRBJ2-7; TRBD2 is a possible D gene (7 bases). Germline values: CDR1 SGHAT, CDR2 FQNNGV. The CDR3 consists of 16 residues. V was shortened by 2 bases and J by 0 bases, with 14 bases between the two germline ends.

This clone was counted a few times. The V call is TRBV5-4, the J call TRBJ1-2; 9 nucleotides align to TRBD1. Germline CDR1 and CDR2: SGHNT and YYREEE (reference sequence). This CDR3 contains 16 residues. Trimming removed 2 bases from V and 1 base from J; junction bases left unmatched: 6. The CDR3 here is CASSLWTGANNYGYTF. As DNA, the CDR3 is TGTGCCAGCAGCTTATGGACAGGGGCTAATAACTATGGCTACACCTTC.

CDR3 DNA: TGCGCCAGCAGCTTGGGCGTTAGCGGGTCCTACAATGAGCAGTTCTTC. Protein: CASSLGVSGSYNEQFF. The V gene is TRBV5-1, the J gene TRBJ2-1; 7 nucleotides agree with TRBD2. Germline assignment: CDR1 SGHRS and CDR2 YFSETQ. Trimming at V came to 0 bases and at J to 1 base, leaving 4 bases not matched to a gene. This CDR3 contains 16 residues.

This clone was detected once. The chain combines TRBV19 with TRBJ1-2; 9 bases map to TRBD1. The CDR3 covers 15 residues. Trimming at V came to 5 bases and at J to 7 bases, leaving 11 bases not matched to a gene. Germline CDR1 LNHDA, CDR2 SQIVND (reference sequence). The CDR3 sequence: CASSSQGQGVGGYTF. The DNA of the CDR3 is TGTGCCAGTAGTTCGCAGGGACAGGGAGTAGGTGGCTACACCTTC. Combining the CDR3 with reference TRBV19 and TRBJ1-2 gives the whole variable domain DGGITQSPKYLFRKEGQNVTLSCEQNLNHDAMYWYRQDPGQGLRLIYYSQIVNDFQKGDIAEGYSVSREKKESFPLTVTSAQKNPTAFYLCASSSQGQGVGGYTFGSGTRLTVV.